Sequencing of this T cell receptor beta chain was carried out in a study of ipilimumab plus nivolumab after autologous stem cell transplantation. Across the study: Median doses per patient: roughly five ipilimumab, about 8 nivolumab. The DLBCL cohort had primary refractory and relapsed disease, with 18-month progression-free survival of approximately 87% and 28%.

Sequenced by immunoSEQ multiplex PCR; TCRdb stores in-frame clones only, minus some. The sample records fewer than 85,000 clones, more than 80% being singletons. CDR1 is MNHEY and CDR2 is SMNVEV in the germline V gene (reference sequence). J was trimmed by 5 bases and V by 3 bases; bases with no gene match: 14. This CDR3 contains 17 residues. The source of this sequence is a male donor with diffuse large B-cell lymphoma. This material consisted of PBMCs, taken in a trial of ipilimumab plus nivolumab as post-transplant consolidation. The chain employs TRBV27 and TRBJ1-1; TRBD1 matches at 8 bases. CDR3 DNA sequence: TGTGCCAGCAGTTTTCGGGAGCACAGGGGGAGTTGGACTGAAGCTTTCTTT. Its protein product is CASSFREHRGSWTEAFF.